These T cell receptor beta chains were read from a single sample in a study of T cells in localized non-small cell lung cancer. The method was immunoSEQ multiplex PCR; TCRdb's version includes in-frame clones alone and lacks a portion of them. The sample holds some 36,000 clones, 86% seen once. The starting material was peripheral blood mononuclear cells, obtained before any cancer treatment. The source of these receptors is a male donor aged 60 or over with stage II lung adenocarcinoma. The CDR3 runs from the conserved cysteine through the conserved F or W. The D gene is left open where the match is weak. Clone size is not always given. Where it is, it says once, few, many or a class for expanded clones.

D gene,J gene,V gene,CDR3 length,clone size,CDR3 protein,CDR3 DNA
TRBD1,TRBJ2-7,TRBV10-3,13,-,CAIGGQGLSEQYF,TGTGCCATCGGGGGACAGGGATTGTCCGAGCAGTACTTC
-,TRBJ2-2,TRBV6-6,14,-,CASNRGLDTGELFF,TGTGCCAGCAATCGGGGACTGGACACCGGGGAGCTGTTTTTT
-,TRBJ2-5,TRBV4-2,16,-,CASSQDGGRQKETQYF,TGTGCCAGCAGCCAAGACGGGGGGCGCCAAAAAGAGACCCAGTACTTC
-,TRBJ2-1,TRBV27,13,-,CASSARPGDEQFF,TGTGCCAGCAGTGCCCGGCCAGGAGATGAGCAGTTCTTC
-,TRBJ1-1,TRBV5-4,14,-,CASSFASRRGEAFF,TGTGCCAGCAGCTTCGCCAGTCGGCGGGGTGAAGCTTTCTTT
-,TRBJ1-1,TRBV5-8,14,-,CASSAADRNTEAFF,TGTGCCAGCAGCGCCGCGGACAGGAACACTGAAGCTTTCTTT
-,TRBJ1-3,TRBV10-1,11,-,CASSYRDTIYF,TGCGCCAGCAGTTACCGGGACACCATATATTTT
-,TRBJ2-1,TRBV6-5,12,-,CASAMGAGEQFF,TGTGCCAGCGCTATGGGGGCCGGTGAGCAGTTCTTC
-,TRBJ2-2,TRBV5-1,17,-,CATSRGSPAARTGELFF,TGCGCCACTTCAAGGGGATCCCCCGCTGCGCGAACCGGGGAGCTGTTTTTT
-,TRBJ2-7,TRBV10-1,14,-,CASSKGGSSYEQYF,TGCGCCAGCAGTAAGGGGGGTTCTTCCTACGAGCAGTACTTC
-,TRBJ1-1,TRBV28,14,-,CASTPGTLNTEAFF,TGTGCCAGCACCCCCGGGACACTGAACACTGAAGCTTTCTTT
-,TRBJ2-1,TRBV19,15,-,CASSKYALAGNEQFF,TGTGCCAGTAGTAAGTACGCCCTGGCTGGCAATGAGCAGTTCTTC
-,TRBJ2-3,TRBV4-2,14,-,CASSQDKGRDTQYF,TGTGCCAGCAGCCAAGATAAGGGGAGAGATACGCAGTATTTT
TRBD1,TRBJ1-2,TRBV7-9,14,-,CASSQGPGGDGYTF,TGTGCCAGCAGCCAAGGTCCAGGGGGCGATGGCTACACCTTC
-,TRBJ2-5,TRBV15,14,-,CATSRFRGGETQYF,TGTGCCACCAGCAGATTTAGGGGAGGAGAGACCCAGTACTTC
-,TRBJ1-5,TRBV28,12,-,CASRTARTAQHF,TGTGCCAGCAGGACGGCCCGTACGGCCCAGCATTTT
-,TRBJ2-3,TRBV13,13,-,CASSPSPQRTQYF,TGTGCCAGCAGCCCATCGCCCCAAAGAACGCAGTATTTT
TRBD1,TRBJ1-2,TRBV29-1,14,-,CSVEPTGVGRGYTF,TGCAGCGTTGAACCTACAGGGGTTGGAAGAGGCTACACCTTC
-,TRBJ2-2,TRBV28,15,once,CASSLNYLNTGELFF,TGTGCCAGCAGTTTAAACTACCTCAACACCGGGGAGCTGTTTTTT
TRBD1,TRBJ1-1,TRBV6-6,15,-,CASSYGQGFYTEAFF,TGTGCCAGCAGTTACGGACAGGGGTTCTACACTGAAGCTTTCTTT